This entry describes one TCR beta chain. Which antigen it targets is not known. Per-base quality was not reported, and no clone a single base away is much larger than it. Trimming takes 1 base off V and 8 bases off J; junction bases not matched to a gene: 7. The CDR3 runs 16 residues from the cysteine to the phenylalanine. Of the read, only the CDR3 DNA is kept; its 48 bases are in frame from base 1. CDR1 SEHNR and CDR2 FQNEAQ were looked up in the germline V gene (reference sequence). The data stem from a study of T-cell reconstitution after alpha-beta-depleted transplantation in children (dated by TCRdb to 2015 to 2016). Some background on the complete study: T-cell immune reconstitution after TCRalphabeta/CD19-depleted allogeneic hematopoietic cell transplantation in children was quantitatively tracked in the study by means of TCR repertoire profiling. General study outcomes and caveats: About two months after transplant, the apparently early recovery of alphabetaT-cell counts reportedly depended on just several hundred clones that had expanded rapidly and came from non-depleted graft cells. In some patients, the high TCRbeta diversity seen at day 60 was put down to recipient T cells and intrathymic progenitors that had survived conditioning. Hyperexpanded clone frequencies declined over subsequent months; after one year, T-cell counts and TCRbeta diversity were mostly attributed to newly produced T cells.

Reading the label with the study, this specimen's treatment or condition is: allogeneic hematopoietic cell transplantation with graft depleted of TCRalphabeta T cells and CD19 B cells. The children who served as transplant recipients had been given grafts of TCRalphabeta/CD19-depleted allogeneic hematopoietic cells. Library construction relied on PCR. The reads were generated on an Illumina HiSeq 2500. To normalize quantification of the TCRbeta repertoire, the TCR libraries were built with molecular barcoding that relied on unique molecular identifiers. The public reads were reprocessed in TCRdb via fastp at Q25 and MiXCR, keeping in-frame beta chains. Identical CDR3 proteins give one entry, which carries the most common genes and DNA. Recorded for this sample are under 750,000 distinct CDR3 sequences; 20% to 25% of them occurred a single time. The top ten constitute 13% to 15% of the sample.

This chain joins TRBV7-9 to TRBJ2-1, and TRBD2 matches 11 of the central bases. The sequence was obtained from a boy in the first two years of life who had a stem cell transplant for acute myeloid leukemia, so the T cells may come from the graft donor. Sequencing was performed on PBMCs, mostly from graft donor cells, taken 360 days after TCRalphabeta/CD19-depleted stem cell transplant. The CDR3 has the sequence CASSLVAGGPMDEQFF. The bases read TGTGCCAGCAGCTTAGTAGCGGGGGGGCCGATGGATGAGCAGTTCTTC. The full variable domain, completed from the reference TRBV7-9 and TRBJ2-1 proteins outside the CDR3, reads DTGVSQNPRHKITKRGQNVTFRCDPISEHNRLYWYRQTLGQGPEFLTYFQNEAQLEKSRLLSDRFSAERPKGSFSTLEIQRTEQGDSAMYLCASSLVAGGPMDEQFFGPGTRLTVL.